The clone carrying this TCR beta chain appeared many times. Antigen unknown. A 5'RACE template-switching step, the method used to make TCR cDNA, added a universal primer site and UMIs. TCRdb itself ran the 5' RACE reads through MiXCR, one entry per CDR3 protein. The table shows about 350,000 distinct CDR3 sequences, with approximately 4% occurring only once. These data belong to a study of T cells after yellow fever vaccination. Study-wide points: Secondary responses were weaker yet peaked faster, day 5 versus 15. Detected again after the booster were most primary-vaccination clones, at almost 97% CD4 and roughly 88% CD8. There was a small share of clonotypes that showed up in both the CD4 and CD8 compartments.

Germline V CDR1 and CDR2: MNHNS, SASEGT. The ends lost 8 bases at V and 5 bases at J; junction bases unmatched: 6. This CDR3 has 12 amino acids. V and J are TRBV6-1 and TRBJ2-7, with 7 bases identical to TRBD1. Sample: PBMCs, taken 5 days after the yellow fever booster vaccination. This receptor was taken from a man aged 18 to 35 who received the YFV17D yellow fever vaccine. The CDR3 coding sequence is TGTGCCAGCCTCCTACAGGGGAACGAGCAGTACTTC. It translates to CASLLQGNEQYF.